A single sample is the source of the 30 T cell receptor beta chains below, sequenced in a study of T cell repertoires in cytomegalovirus infection. TCRdb reanalysed the reads using MiXCR and keeps one entry per CDR3 protein. This sample yields 640,000 or so distinct CDR3 sequences, of which around 32% are seen a single time; 15% to 20% belongs to the top ten. These receptors are not linked to any known antigen. The specimen was cultured PBMCs, collected from culture after CMV antigen stimulation. These receptors all come from a human donor in good health (CMV status not recorded). Some clones in this sample may be carry-over from other donors' samples.

The V and J genes are TRBV7-4 and TRBJ2-1; weak D call: TRBD2 (6 bases). The CDR3 is 15 residues long. Per the germline V gene, CDR1 is SGHVT and CDR2 is SQSDAQ. The ends were cut back, 2 bases at V and 3 bases at J, with 11 bases in the middle. The chain's CDR3 is CASSLMRGFYNEQFF. CDR3 DNA sequence: TGTGCCAGCAGCTTAATGCGGGGCTTCTACAATGAGCAGTTCTTC.

Of note for this clonotype: A much larger clone lies one base from this, so it may be a read error. The chain uses TRBV7-8 and TRBJ1-1; no firm D call. CDR1 SGHVS and CDR2 FQNEAQ come from the germline V gene. The ends were cut back, 2 bases at V and 0 bases at J, with 13 bases in the middle. The CDR3 covers 16 residues. Here the CDR3 reads CASSLLAGMMNTEAFF. CDR3 bases: TGTGCCAGCAGCTTATTAGCGGGCATGATGAACACTGAAGCTTTCTTT.

The sample holds a few counts of this clonotype. V is TRBV3-1 and J is TRBJ2-3, with TRBD2 identical over 7 bases. Germline V gene lookup returns CDR1 LGHDT and CDR2 YNNKEL (reference sequence). This CDR3 spans 15 amino acids. V shed 7 bases, J shed 1 base, and the junction held 8 bases outside the gene matches. The CDR3 DNA is TGTGCCAGCAAGTTGGCGGGGGACGGCACAGATACGCAGTATTTT. Its protein is CASKLAGDGTDTQYF.

This clonotype showed up just a few times. The chain is built from TRBV12-3 or TRBV12-4 and TRBJ2-1; 9 bases are a match to TRBD1. V trimming: 3 bases; J trimming: 6 bases; junction bases outside the gene matches: 9. The CDR3 extends over 16 amino acids. The CDR3 DNA sequence: TGTGCCAGCAGTTTGTTCGGGGGACAGGGCAGCAATGAGCAGTTCTTC. It translates to CASSLFGGQGSNEQFF.

This clonotype was seen ten or more times. This chain connects TRBV7-2 to TRBJ2-7; D gene uncertain. Germline V gives CDR1 SGHTA, CDR2 FQGNSA. V lost 4 bases, J lost 3 bases, and 4 bases lay in between. This CDR3 has 11 residues. CDR3 loop: CASSSFYEQYF. For the CDR3, the DNA is TGTGCCAGCAGCTCCTTCTACGAGCAGTACTTC.

This rearrangement joins TRBV9 to TRBJ2-3; maybe TRBD1 (6 bases). The V gene lost 4 bases and the J gene lost 3 bases, with 15 bases spanning the gap. This CDR3 has 15 amino acids. CDR1 and CDR2 (germline): SGDLS, YYNGEE. The CDR3 sequence: CASSHRDTFTDTQYF. The CDR3 coding sequence is TGTGCCAGCAGCCACCGGGACACCTTTACAGATACGCAGTATTTT.

This clonotype was counted only a few times. V gene TRBV10-3 combines with J gene TRBJ2-7; D perhaps matches TRBD1 (5 bases). Trimming stripped 5 bases from V and 0 bases from J, with 11 bases between. Looked up from germline, CDR1 is ENHRY and CDR2 is SYGVKD. CDR3 length: 14 residues. The DNA for the CDR3 is TGTGCCATCAGTACAGGTACAAGCTCCTACGAGCAGTACTTC. Its translation is CAISTGTSSYEQYF.

In the case of this clonotype: One junction end disagrees with the germline gene, perhaps due to a read error. The J gene is TRBJ2-6, the V gene TRBV7-2; 7 bases match TRBD2. Germline V gene sequence: CDR1 SGHTA, CDR2 FQGNSA. This CDR3 has 19 amino acids. The CDR3 DNA reads as TGTGCCAGCAGCTTACGAGGCGGGAGCCCGTGCTCTGGGGCCAACGTCCGGACTTTC. This gives the protein CASSLRGGSPCSGANVRTF.

The chain has TRBV10-3 and TRBJ1-2, with unresolved D. Germline V gene lookup returns CDR1 ENHRY and CDR2 SYGVKD. The CDR3 runs to 11 residues. The V end was cut by 8 bases, the J end by 6 bases, with 10 bases between. CDR3 protein: CAIGQPDGYTF. The CDR3 nucleotides read TGTGCCATCGGGCAACCAGATGGCTACACCTTC.

This clonotype was seen a few times. This rearrangement joins TRBV27 to TRBJ2-2; a weak D match, TRBD2 (5 bases). Trimming shortened V by 2 bases and J by 0 bases, and 10 bases separated the two germline ends. The CDR3 covers 16 residues. In germline, CDR1 is MNHEY, CDR2 SMNVEV (reference sequence). The CDR3 DNA follows: TGTGCCAGCAGTTTAACATGGGAGTCGAACACCGGGGAGCTGTTTTTT. Amino acids: CASSLTWESNTGELFF.

The V call is TRBV12-3 or TRBV12-4, the J call TRBJ1-3; D not resolved. The CDR3 totals 13 residues. Trimming removed 3 bases from V and 7 bases from J, with 10 bases in between. The CDR3 DNA follows: TGTGCCAGCAGTTTTGGGCCCGTGAACACCATATATTTT. The encoded protein is CASSFGPVNTIYF.

V usage is TRBV12-3 or TRBV12-4 and J usage is TRBJ1-1, with D perhaps matching TRBD1 (6 bases). With 6 bases removed from V and 0 bases from J, the gap between germline ends came to 11 bases. This CDR3 is built from 14 residues. CDR3 sequence: CASSQGFVNTEAFF. The DNA for the CDR3 is TGTGCCAGCAGCCAGGGGTTTGTGAACACTGAAGCTTTCTTT.

This clonotype was counted between two and nine times. V is TRBV12-3 or TRBV12-4 and J is TRBJ2-7; no reliable D call. The CDR3 spans 13 residues. V was shortened by 0 bases and J by 4 bases, with 7 bases between the two germline ends. In nucleotides, the CDR3 is TGTGCCAGCAGTTTAGCGCTCAAGTACGAGCAGTACTTC. Protein: CASSLALKYEQYF.

The rearrangement uses TRBV6-6 and TRBJ2-7, with TRBD1 matching over 10 bases. This CDR3 is built from 13 residues. CDR1 and CDR2 (germline): MNHNY, SVGAGI (reference sequence). V lost 9 bases to trimming and J lost 9 bases; unmatched junction nucleotides: 11. This chain's CDR3 is CASTGTGVHGQYF. The CDR3 DNA follows: TGTGCCAGTACCGGGACAGGGGTCCACGGGCAGTACTTC.

The chain uses TRBV6-1 and TRBJ1-5; D remains unclear. Germline loops: CDR1 MNHNS, CDR2 SASEGT. The length of the CDR3 is 13 residues. Trimming left V 8 bases short and J 4 bases short, with 12 bases between. DNA for the CDR3: TGTGCCAGCCGGAGGTGGGAGAATCAGCCCCAGCATTTT. Translating gives CASRRWENQPQHF.

This chain joins TRBV23-1 and TRBJ2-1; 11 positions agree with TRBD1. TRBV23-1 is an ORF; its function is uncertain. V gave up 4 bases and J gave up 9 bases; unmatched junction bases: 11. This CDR3 is 16 amino acids long. CDR3 residues: CASSPRSDRGHIEQFF. DNA for the CDR3: TGCGCCAGCAGTCCTCGTTCGGACAGGGGGCATATTGAGCAGTTCTTC.

The genes are TRBV5-5 and TRBJ1-4, with D maybe TRBD1 (6 bases). Deletions cut 0 bases from V and 8 bases from J, with 11 bases between. This CDR3 is 14 amino acids long. Germline values: CDR1 SGHKS, CDR2 YYEKEE (reference sequence). The CDR3, as DNA: TGTGCCAGCAGCTTGGAGGGGGAACCCGAAAAACTGTTTTTT. Encoded protein: CASSLEGEPEKLFF.

This clonotype was detected ten times or more. The V and J genes are TRBV7-2 and TRBJ2-2, with D unclear. CDR1 SGHTA and CDR2 FQGNSA come from the germline V gene. V gave up 5 bases and J gave up 5 bases, with 9 bases separating them. The CDR3 extends over 13 amino acids. CDR3 loop: CASSLQLTGELFF. In nucleotides, the CDR3 is TGTGCCAGCAGCCTCCAACTGACCGGGGAGCTGTTTTTT.

The chain joins TRBV29-1 to TRBJ1-1, with D unclear. Trimming pared 8 bases from V and 3 bases from J, leaving 16 bases between. Germline loops: CDR1 SQVTM, CDR2 ANQGSEA. This CDR3 spans 13 amino acids. The DNA of the CDR3 is TGCAGCTCTTCGGGGAATCGGTACACTGAAGCTTTCTTT. Its translation: CSSSGNRYTEAFF. Based on the CDR3 plus reference TRBV29-1 and TRBJ1-1, the full variable domain is SAVISQKPSRDICQRGTSLTIQCQVDSQVTMMFWYRQQPGQSLTLIATANQGSEATYESGFVIDKFPISRPNLTFSTLTVSNMSPEDSSIYLCSSSGNRYTEAFFGQGTRLTVV.

The genes are TRBV6-8 and TRBJ2-5; D unclear. Trimming took off 6 bases at V and 10 bases at J, with 18 bases between the two ends. This CDR3 region has 13 residues. Germline CDR1 MNHGY, CDR2 SAAAGT. In DNA, the CDR3 is TGTGCCAGCAGACACGCTTGGGCCGGTGGCCAGTACTTC. This codes for CASRHAWAGGQYF.

Written as DNA, the CDR3 is TGCGCCAGCAGCCAGAAACCCACGGTTTCAGCCGCGGTGGATACGCAGTATTTT. Its translation is CASSQKPTVSAAVDTQYF. This chain joins TRBV4-1 and TRBJ2-3; D remains ambiguous. The CDR3 is 18 residues long. CDR1 MGHRA and CDR2 YSYEKL come from the germline V gene. Trimming took 3 bases from V and 6 from J, leaving 25 bases between them.

J is TRBJ2-1 and V is TRBV6-1; D may be TRBD1 or TRBD2 (6 bases each). V lost 5 bases, J lost 0 bases, and 17 bases lay in between. The CDR3 spans 17 residues. Germline V gene lookup returns CDR1 MNHNS and CDR2 SASEGT. CDR3 sequence: CASSSIGGGSSYNEQFF. The CDR3 DNA follows: TGTGCCAGCAGTTCGATAGGAGGGGGAAGCTCCTACAATGAGCAGTTCTTC.

The CDR3 here is CASSTGARETQYF. DNA for the CDR3: TGTGCCAGCAGCACGGGGGCTCGCGAGACCCAGTACTTC. The chain uses TRBV11-2 and TRBJ2-5; D is tentatively TRBD1 or TRBD2 (6 bases each). Trimming cost V 5 bases and J 5 bases, with 12 bases left between them. The germline V gene encodes CDR1 SGHAT and CDR2 FQNNGV. CDR3 size: 13 residues. The full variable domain, completed using reference TRBV11-2 and TRBJ2-5, is EAGVAQSPRYKIIEKRQSVAFWCNPISGHATLYWYQQILGQGPKLLIQFQNNGVVDDSQLPKDRFSAERLKGVDSTLKIQPAKLEDSAVYLCASSTGARETQYFGPGTRLLVL.

This rearrangement joins TRBV6-2 or TRBV6-3 to TRBJ2-3, with 7 bases identical to TRBD1. Germline V lookup: CDR1 MNHEY, CDR2 SVGEGT. There are 16 residues in the CDR3. V shed 2 bases, J shed 0 bases, and the junction held 5 bases outside the gene matches. This CDR3 reads CASSYRPGQSTDTQYF. The CDR3 DNA is TGTGCCAGCAGTTACCGACCGGGACAGAGCACAGATACGCAGTATTTT.

The chain has TRBV20-1 and TRBJ2-3, with a possible D match to TRBD2 (6 bases). CDR1 is DFQATT and CDR2 is SNEGSKA in the germline V gene (reference sequence). V was clipped by 7 bases and J by 0 bases, with 17 bases between them. CDR3 length: 15 amino acids. The CDR3 DNA reads as TGCAGTGGGGGAGGACTGCTGGCTAGCACAGATACGCAGTATTTT. Its translation: CSGGGLLASTDTQYF.

The chain couples TRBV7-2 to TRBJ2-3; the D gene is possibly TRBD2 (5 bases). With 5 bases removed from V and 4 bases from J, the gap between germline ends came to 13 bases. CDR3 size: 14 residues. The germline gives CDR1 SGHTA, CDR2 FQGNSA. CDR3 nucleotide sequence: TGTGCCAGCAGCAAGTACGAGGGAGCAGATACGCAGTATTTT. Protein: CASSKYEGADTQYF.

V and J are TRBV6-1 and TRBJ2-6; D ambiguous. The germline gives CDR1 MNHNS, CDR2 SASEGT. V lost 0 bases, J lost 0 bases, and 6 bases lay in between. The CDR3 is made up of 16 amino acids. CDR3 protein: CASSEALRSGANVLTF. Here the CDR3 DNA reads TGTGCCAGCAGTGAAGCTTTGCGCTCTGGGGCCAACGTCCTGACTTTC.

The J gene is TRBJ2-1, the V gene TRBV30, with D possibly TRBD2 on 6 matching bases. Germline V CDR1 and CDR2: GTSNPN, SVGIG (reference sequence). This CDR3 contains 14 residues. V was pared by 3 bases and J by 7 bases, with 16 bases between. The CDR3 sequence is CAWSQAGFRNEQFF. The DNA for the CDR3 is TGTGCCTGGAGCCAGGCGGGGTTTCGGAATGAGCAGTTCTTC. Full variable domain (remainder filled in from reference TRBV30 and TRBJ2-1): SQTIHQWPATLVQPVGSPLSLECTVEGTSNPNLYWYRQAAGRGLQLLFYSVGIGQISSEVPQNLSASRPQDRQFILSSKKLLLSDSGFYLCAWSQAGFRNEQFFGPGTRLTVL.

Worth noting for this clonotype: This could be a read error, since a much larger clone is one nucleotide away. This rearrangement joins TRBV7-2 to TRBJ1-2, with D maybe TRBD1 (5 bases). This CDR3 has 14 residues. Germline CDR1 is SGHTA and CDR2 is FQGNSA. Written as DNA, the CDR3 is TGTGCCAGCAGCTTGGCCGGGACGACCTATGGCCACACCTTC. This gives the protein CASSLAGTTYGHTF.

The table lists this clonotype with a few counts. V is TRBV11-2 and J is TRBJ2-7; D might be TRBD1 (6 bases). The germline gives CDR1 SGHAT, CDR2 FQNNGV. V was cut by 3 bases and J by 2 bases, with 17 bases left in between. CDR3 size: 16 residues. The DNA for the CDR3 is TGTGCCAGCAGCTTGGTGATAACAGGGTCCCCCTACGAGCAGTACTTC. This encodes CASSLVITGSPYEQYF.